The rows below give T cell receptor beta chains drawn from one sample of a study of blood T cell repertoires in COVID-19. The table came from immunoSEQ multiplex PCR; TCRdb's copy has only in-frame clones and leaves some out. Of roughly 140,000 clones detected, around 89% appear once; the ten largest clones hold 15%. Sequenced input: peripheral blood. The receptors derive from a woman aged 40 to 55 with acute or convalescent COVID-19. Each CDR3 is given with its conserved first and last residue.

TRBJ2-1 | TRBV7-2 | CASSFPLAGTTNNEQFF
TRBJ2-7 | TRBV4-2 | CASSQRTGGDEQYF
TRBJ1-6 | TRBV19 | CASRSQINSPLHF
TRBJ2-3 | TRBV19 | CASSTSGGTDTQYF
TRBJ1-1 | TRBV24-1 | CATSQTGYKAFF
TRBJ2-1 | TRBV19 | CASSTPGTKSYNEQFF
TRBJ2-1 | TRBV30 | CAWSLNMGQKNEQFF
TRBJ2-1 | TRBV7-9 | CASSLRWGGRGEQFF
TRBJ2-1 | TRBV28 | CASSSGQGNYNEQFF
TRBJ2-4 | TRBV9 | CASSVAATSGSNIQYF
TRBJ1-1 | TRBV3-1/TRBV3-2 | CASRPAAGIGSEEAFF
TRBJ2-7 | TRBV13 | CASSATLDRGNYEQYF
TRBJ2-1 | TRBV9 | CASSPRVAYNEQFF
TRBJ2-7 | TRBV2 | CASSTDSRTGNDEQYF
TRBJ2-5 | TRBV5-1 | CASQTSLQETQYF
TRBJ1-6 | TRBV28 | CASLFSGQANSPLHF
TRBJ2-1 | TRBV3-1/TRBV3-2 | CASSPLLAGYEQFF
TRBJ1-6 | TRBV18 | CASSPEGLENSPLHF
TRBJ1-1 | TRBV18 | CASSPWRDRVNTEAFF
TRBJ2-1 | TRBV14 | CASSQGSAGGLTNEQFF
TRBJ2-7 | TRBV5-4 | CASSAGQGANEQYF
TRBJ1-6 | TRBV2 | CASSELGTGGSSPLHF
TRBJ1-2 | TRBV7-6 | CASSAAGTLSKYGYTF
TRBJ2-7 | TRBV19 | CASSIGGGYEQYF
TRBJ1-3 | TRBV5-1 | CASSLEPSSSSGNTIYF
TRBJ2-7 | TRBV2 | CASSDRGTYEQYF
TRBJ1-1 | TRBV27 | CASRRQGGSTEAFF
TRBJ2-3 | TRBV6-4 | CASSDSAGSTDTQYF
TRBJ1-1 | TRBV6-2/TRBV6-3 | CASSYSSGVRAEAFF
TRBJ2-5 | TRBV5-6 | CASSLPPSGSSLETQYF
TRBJ2-5 | TRBV24-1 | CATSESRDRQETQYF
TRBJ1-2 | TRBV18 | CASSPRQGSYGYTF
TRBJ2-7 | TRBV11-2 | CASSLDLGLAVTYEQYF
TRBJ1-5 | TRBV28 | CASSLGGSQPQHF
TRBJ2-3 | TRBV15 | CATSERGLARDTQYF
TRBJ2-6 | TRBV28 | CASNNRAGANVLTF
TRBJ2-1 | TRBV13 | CASSLVLAGVSEQFF
TRBJ2-1 | TRBV24-1 | CATSAGLAFDSSYNEQFF
TRBJ2-6 | TRBV27 | CASSLGPGVAGANVLTF
TRBJ2-3 | TRBV18 | CASSPVVNSHTDTQYF
TRBJ2-7 | TRBV7-9 | CASSLADRFEQYF
TRBJ2-3 | TRBV4-1 | CASSRRQGSDTQYF
TRBJ2-7 | TRBV5-3 | CARSLDRDLSYEQYF
TRBJ2-2 | TRBV27 | CASRGGTGELFF
TRBJ2-2 | TRBV19 | CASSTLAGGTGELFF
TRBJ1-1 | TRBV30 | CAWSVGTANTEAFF
TRBJ2-2 | TRBV20-1 | CSASGIRRNTGELFF